The clone carrying this T cell receptor beta chain was counted a single time. The CDR3 is 17 residues long. Trimming removed 4 bases from V and 0 bases from J, with 16 bases in between. Germline CDR1 LNHDA, CDR2 SQIVND (reference sequence). The data belong to a study of blood T cell repertoires in COVID-19. Study summary: The United States, Italy and Spain were the sources of the acute and convalescent COVID-19 samples.

The authors' processing: Estimates of nucleated cell counts were drawn from the amplification of reference gene primers. The data were produced by immunoSEQ multiplex PCR, yet TCRdb's version contains in-frame clones alone and is incomplete. V and J calls and clone size follow that table, whereas D and trimming were derived from the DNA. The table records about 170,000 clones, about 85% of them present only once. The clonotype comes from a man aged 60 to 69 who had recovered from COVID-19. Material for sequencing was peripheral blood. The J gene is TRBJ1-5, the V gene TRBV19, with D perhaps TRBD1 (6 bases). The CDR3 DNA sequence: TGTGCCAGTAGTACCGGACAGCTGGGCTATAGCAATCAGCCCCAGCATTTT. This codes for CASSTGQLGYSNQPQHF.